These 21 T cell receptor beta chains came from one sample sequenced in a study of cytomegalovirus exposure and HLA in healthy donors. PCR primers comprised 60 Vbeta and 13 Jbeta primers. The method was immunoSEQ multiplex PCR; TCRdb's version includes in-frame clones alone and lacks a portion of them. Found here are about 140,000 clones, around 81% of them singletons; the top ten hold less than 3%. Sample: PBMCs. These TCRs come from a male donor in good health and CMV-seronegative.

This chain's CDR3 is CASRPLNRAGSGELFF. CDR3 DNA: TGTGCCAGCCGACCCCTAAACAGGGCTGGTTCCGGGGAGCTGTTTTTT. V and J are TRBV5-4 and TRBJ2-2; D may be TRBD1 (6 bases). The CDR3 contains 16 residues. Trimming shortened V by 7 bases and J by 6 bases, and 22 bases separated the two germline ends. Germline V lookup: CDR1 SGHNT, CDR2 YYREEE (reference sequence).

The J gene is TRBJ2-2, the V gene TRBV18, with D possibly being TRBD1 (6 bases). V shed 3 bases and J shed 4 bases, with 15 bases lying between them. Germline V CDR1 and CDR2: KGHSH, LQKENI. The CDR3 is made up of 16 amino acids. The CDR3 DNA reads TGTGCCAGCTCACCTCTCACAGGGACGGGCACCGGGGAGCTGTTTTTT. Encoded protein: CASSPLTGTGTGELFF. Together with reference TRBV18 and TRBJ2-2, the CDR3 gives the full variable domain: NAGVMQNPRHLVRRRGQEARLRCSPMKGHSHVYWYRQLPEEGLKFMVYLQKENIIDESGMPKERFSAEFPKEGPSILRIQQVVRGDSAAYFCASSPLTGTGTGELFFGEGSRLTVL.

The CDR3: CASSAGHYEQYF. The CDR3 nucleotides read TGCGCCAGCAGCGCGGGCCACTACGAGCAGTACTTC. This chain uses TRBV4-1 with TRBJ2-7, with D perhaps TRBD2 (5 bases). The CDR3 loop spans 12 amino acids. CDR1 MGHRA and CDR2 YSYEKL come from the germline V gene. V was pared by 5 bases and J by 3 bases, with 8 bases between.

This clone appeared once. The rearrangement joins TRBV9 to TRBJ1-1, with 7 positions matching TRBD1. V lost 0 bases, J lost 8 bases, and 7 bases stayed unmatched. Germline V gene sequence: CDR1 SGDLS, CDR2 YYNGEE. The CDR3 contains 14 residues. This CDR3 is CASSVGGATGEAFF. The CDR3 region has the DNA TGTGCCAGCAGCGTAGGTGGGGCGACAGGGGAAGCTTTCTTT.

This clone has more than one count but fewer than ten. The chain couples TRBV18 to TRBJ2-7; 9 nucleotides match TRBD1. With V trimmed by 1 base and J by 4 bases, 5 bases remained unmatched. The CDR3 sequence is 15 residues long. Germline CDR1 reads KGHSH; CDR2 reads LQKENI. The CDR3 DNA reads as TGTGCCAGCTCACCACTGGACAGGGGATCTTACGAGCAGTACTTC. Amino acids: CASSPLDRGSYEQYF. The full variable domain, completed using reference TRBV18 and TRBJ2-7, is NAGVMQNPRHLVRRRGQEARLRCSPMKGHSHVYWYRQLPEEGLKFMVYLQKENIIDESGMPKERFSAEFPKEGPSILRIQQVVRGDSAAYFCASSPLDRGSYEQYFGPGTRLTVT.

This clone was observed a single time. The CDR3 protein is CASSGRAQGRGYTF. DNA for the CDR3: TGTGCCAGCAGTGGCCGGGCCCAGGGAAGGGGCTACACCTTC. The rearrangement joins TRBV6-1 to TRBJ1-2; the D gene is possibly TRBD1 (5 bases). The length of the CDR3 is 14 residues. The germline V gene encodes CDR1 MNHNS and CDR2 SASEGT. V dropped 4 bases and J dropped 8 bases, with 17 bases sitting between them.

This sequence joins TRBV6-5 and TRBJ1-1, with a tentative D call TRBD1 (5 bases). The CDR3 runs 12 residues. The V end was cut by 5 bases, the J end by 11 bases, with 15 bases between. Germline V lookup: CDR1 MNHEY, CDR2 SVGAGI. The CDR3 is CASSLSGVKAFF. CDR3 coding DNA: TGTGCCAGCAGTCTCTCGGGGGTGAAGGCTTTCTTT.

The chain carries TRBV5-1 and TRBJ1-2, with D perhaps matching TRBD1 (5 bases). The CDR3 extends over 15 amino acids. Per germline, CDR1 SGHRS and CDR2 YFSETQ. V gave up 3 bases and J gave up 4 bases, with 16 bases separating them. The CDR3 DNA is TGCGCCAGCAGCTCGGGCGGAGGGACTAGCTATGGCTACACCTTC. It specifies CASSSGGGTSYGYTF.

V is TRBV4-3 and J is TRBJ1-5; 7 bases are shared with TRBD1. Germline CDR1 reads LGHNA; CDR2 reads YSLEER. With V trimmed by 1 base and J by 7 bases, 10 bases remained unmatched. The CDR3 contains 16 residues. This CDR3 is CASSQGAETGLQPQHF. The CDR3 DNA reads TGCGCCAGCAGCCAAGGGGCCGAGACAGGGTTGCAGCCCCAGCATTTT.

The rearrangement uses TRBV19 and TRBJ2-2; the match to TRBD1 covers 8 bases. The germline CDR1 and CDR2 sequences are LNHDA and SQIVND (reference sequence). CDR3 length: 15 amino acids. The J segment lost 5 bases and the V segment lost 7 bases, leaving 9 bases of the junction unmatched. Here the CDR3 reads CASTITTGGTGELFF. The CDR3 DNA reads as TGTGCCAGTACCATAACTACAGGGGGGACCGGGGAGCTGTTTTTT.

The gene calls are TRBV5-4 and TRBJ2-2, with D unclear. Germline V gene sequence: CDR1 SGHNT, CDR2 YYREEE (reference sequence). The CDR3 runs to 15 residues. The V end was cut by 0 bases, the J end by 5 bases, with 11 bases between. CDR3 loop: CASSLGGLATGELFF. The CDR3 DNA reads TGTGCCAGCAGCTTGGGAGGTCTGGCGACCGGGGAGCTGTTTTTT.

This rearrangement joins TRBV9 to TRBJ1-1; 7 bases agree with TRBD1. The CDR3 consists of 19 residues. V lost 0 bases and J lost 1; bases outside the gene matches: 15. CDR1 SGDLS and CDR2 YYNGEE come from the germline V gene. CDR3 protein: CASSVATDAQDRANTEAFF. CDR3 sequence (DNA): TGTGCCAGCAGCGTAGCTACAGACGCCCAAGACAGGGCGAACACTGAAGCTTTCTTT. The whole variable domain, remainder taken from reference TRBV9 and TRBJ1-1, is DSGVTQTPKHLITATGQRVTLRCSPRSGDLSVYWYQQSLDQGLQFLIQYYNGEERAKGNILERFSAQQFPDLHSELNLSSLELGDSALYFCASSVATDAQDRANTEAFFGQGTRLTVV.

V is TRBV4-2 and J is TRBJ2-1; 9 positions agree with TRBD2. This CDR3 has 17 amino acids. V shed 0 bases, J shed 5 bases, and the junction held 8 bases outside the gene matches. CDR1 is LGHNA and CDR2 is YNFKEQ in the germline V gene. The CDR3 region has the DNA TGTGCCAGCAGCCAAGATAGAGGACTAGCGCGAAACAATGAGCAGTTCTTC. Its protein product is CASSQDRGLARNNEQFF.

This chain links TRBV29-1 with TRBJ1-1; D remains ambiguous. Trimming took off 5 bases at V and 10 bases at J, with 17 bases between the two ends. The CDR3 runs 12 residues. Germline V gene data show CDR1 as SQVTM and CDR2 as ANQGSEA. The CDR3 is CSVSRNPGTAFF. The DNA of the CDR3 is TGCAGCGTTAGCAGGAACCCTGGTACAGCTTTCTTT.

The genes are TRBV4-2 and TRBJ2-7, with D possibly being TRBD1 (6 bases). V lost 1 base and J 7 bases, leaving 11 bases between the germline ends. The length of the CDR3 is 13 residues. Per germline, CDR1 LGHNA and CDR2 YNFKEQ. The CDR3 spells CASSQAKDREQYF. Here the CDR3 DNA reads TGTGCCAGCAGCCAAGCGAAGGACAGAGAGCAGTACTTC.

This sequence joins TRBV5-1 and TRBJ2-1; 10 bases are shared with TRBD2. Trimming at V came to 2 bases and at J to 5 bases, leaving 10 bases not matched to a gene. Per the germline V gene, CDR1 is SGHRS and CDR2 is YFSETQ. This CDR3 comprises 17 residues. The CDR3 coding sequence is TGCGCCAGCAGCTTCAGCCTTAGCGGGGGGCCCAACAATGAGCAGTTCTTC. Residues: CASSFSLSGGPNNEQFF.

The V and J genes are TRBV10-3 and TRBJ1-2; D is possibly TRBD1 (5 bases). The germline gives CDR1 ENHRY, CDR2 SYGVKD. The V gene lost 5 bases and the J gene lost 2 bases, with 9 bases spanning the gap. This CDR3 is 13 amino acids long. CDR3 nucleotides: TGTGCCATCAGTTCGGAGGGGAACTATGGCTACACCTTC. This gives the protein CAISSEGNYGYTF.

The rearrangement joins TRBV13 to TRBJ2-2; TRBD1 might be the D (5 bases). V dropped 5 bases and J dropped 7 bases, with 17 bases sitting between them. The CDR3 covers 15 residues. The germline gives CDR1 PRHDT, CDR2 FYEKMQ (reference sequence). CDR3 residues: CASSLGQIGDGELFF. In nucleotides, the CDR3 is TGTGCCAGCAGCCTCGGACAAATTGGGGACGGGGAGCTGTTTTTT.

V and J are TRBV5-4 and TRBJ2-1, with a tentative D call TRBD2 (5 bases). Deletions cut 2 bases from V and 4 bases from J, with 19 bases between. Per germline, CDR1 SGHNT and CDR2 YYREEE (reference sequence). This CDR3 region has 17 residues. The CDR3 DNA sequence: TGTGCCAGCAGCTTTCTCCCGACCCTAGCTGGATACAATGAGCAGTTCTTC. Translated, it gives CASSFLPTLAGYNEQFF.

The chain links TRBV7-6 to TRBJ2-2, with 7 positions matching TRBD1. This CDR3 is 15 amino acids long. Germline V CDR1 and CDR2: SGHVS, FNYEAQ. With V trimmed by 5 bases and J by 2 bases, 5 bases remained unmatched. CDR3 protein: CASSQGQSNTGELFF. CDR3 sequence (DNA): TGTGCCAGCAGCCAGGGACAGAGTAACACCGGGGAGCTGTTTTTT.

This clone appeared a single time. One end of the junction fails to match germline, which may point to a read error. The genes are TRBV7-7 and TRBJ2-3; D is unresolved. The CDR3 consists of 13 residues. Germline CDR1 and CDR2: SSHAT and FNYEAQ (reference sequence). The CDR3 loop reads CASSSWAGRTQYF. CDR3 nucleotide sequence: TGTGCTAGCAGCTCATGGGCCGGTAGAACGCAGTATTTT.